This TCR beta chain was obtained from a study of blood T cell repertoires in COVID-19. About the research overall: From T cells, B-cell-depleted T cells, or PBMCs came the material, which was cDNA or gDNA.

This CDR3 comprises 15 residues. V lost 4 bases and J lost 2; bases outside the gene matches: 4. The V gene's germline CDR1 is MNHEY and CDR2 SVGEGT. The assay was immunoSEQ multiplex PCR, and TCRdb's table has in-frame clones only and misses some. The data hold approximately 380,000 clones, with approximately 89% observed a single time. This clone was observed a few times. Participants reported their clinical history, and cohort assignment relied on those reports. Before they entered the study, exposed participants had met a COVID-19 case within 2 weeks. The sequenced sample was PBMCs or T cells enriched from blood (not recorded which). The chain uses TRBV6-2 or TRBV6-3 and TRBJ2-1; TRBD2 agrees at 8 bases. The TCR was taken from a middle-aged woman who had been exposed to COVID-19. The CDR3 loop reads CASSLAGTPYNEQFF. The CDR3 nucleotides are TGTGCCAGCAGTTTAGCGGGGACTCCCTACAATGAGCAGTTCTTC.